This TCR beta chain is from a study of blood T cell repertoires in COVID-19. Study background: The analysed material was cDNA or gDNA that came from T cells, B-cell-depleted T cells, or PBMCs.

This clone came up once. This CDR3 is 16 amino acids long. V lost 5 bases to trimming and J lost 5 bases; unmatched junction nucleotides: 10. Germline V gives CDR1 SGHAT, CDR2 FQNNGV. Authors' data handling: The authors estimated nucleated cell counts from reference gene primer amplification. Data came from immunoSEQ multiplex PCR; TCRdb stores just in-frame clones and leaves some out. V, J and clone size derive from that table, while D and trimming were established from the DNA sequence. The top ten hold around 7% of the sample, which has 170,000 or so clones, around 84% seen once. The chain combines TRBV11-2 with TRBJ2-3, with TRBD1 matching 10 bases. Source material: peripheral blood. The TCR was taken from a man aged 45-65 years with active or convalescent COVID-19. The chain's CDR3 is CASSIPTGGGGDTQYF. Written as DNA, the CDR3 is TGTGCCAGCAGCATCCCGACAGGGGGCGGGGGAGATACGCAGTATTTT.